The present entry profiles one T cell receptor beta chain with its context. Its antigen is unidentified. The CDR3 runs to 12 residues. V was pared by 2 bases and J by 0 bases, with 3 bases between. Per the germline V gene, CDR1 is SGHRS and CDR2 is YFSETQ. This entry is derived from a study of cytomegalovirus exposure and HLA in healthy donors. The study, taken as a whole, reports: Earlier analysis yielded a pattern in which most TCR beta V segments were productive about 87% or about 30% of the time. When analyzed later, a missense DCLRE1C variant was found to be linked to TCR beta V- and J-gene trimming.

Primers for the PCR totalled 60 Vbeta and 13 Jbeta. Profiled with immunoSEQ multiplex PCR; TCRdb holds only in-frame clones, not every one. The sample holds around 130,000 clones, about 86% seen once. Sequencing input: PBMCs. V is TRBV5-1 and J is TRBJ2-7; no firm D call. The sequence was collected from a woman in her thirties or forties in good health and CMV-seronegative. This chain's CDR3 is CASSFGSYEQYF. The CDR3 DNA reads TGCGCCAGCAGCTTCGGCTCCTACGAGCAGTACTTC.